This entry lists 8 T cell receptor beta chains sequenced from one sample in a study of blood T cell repertoires in COVID-19. Profiling relied on immunoSEQ multiplex PCR, and the TCRdb table lists in-frame clones only, not all of them. The sample consists of 130,000 or so clones, 85% of them appearing once. The source material was peripheral blood. Receptors were obtained from a man aged 55 to 70 with acute or convalescent COVID-19.

The rearrangement links TRBV11-3 to TRBJ2-1; D gene ambiguous. CDR3 length: 13 amino acids. V gave up 6 bases and J gave up 7 bases, with 13 bases separating them. CDR1 is SGHNT and CDR2 is YENEEA in the germline V gene. The CDR3 bases are TGTGCCAGCAGGGGCCCCCAGAGAAATGAGCAGTTCTTC. Protein sequence: CASRGPQRNEQFF.

V gene TRBV3-1 (or the pseudogene TRBV3-2) combines with J gene TRBJ2-7; 7 bases fit TRBD1. This CDR3 spans 17 amino acids. Per germline, CDR1 LGHDT and CDR2 YNNKEL (reference sequence). Trimming took 2 bases from V and 3 from J; bases not matched to a gene: 13. This chain's CDR3 is CASSQLVIQGTFYEQYF. CDR3 sequence (DNA): TGTGCCAGCAGCCAATTGGTTATACAGGGGACGTTCTACGAGCAGTACTTC.

The chain uses TRBV6-5 and TRBJ2-7, with 7 positions matching TRBD1. The CDR3 has 13 amino acids. V lost 2 bases to trimming and J lost 5 bases; unmatched junction nucleotides: 3. Germline V lookup: CDR1 MNHEY, CDR2 SVGAGI. This CDR3 is CASSYVTGDEQYF. The CDR3 DNA reads as TGTGCCAGCAGTTACGTTACAGGGGACGAGCAGTACTTC.

The chain has TRBV5-1 and TRBJ2-6, with D possibly TRBD1 on 5 matching bases. This CDR3 spans 16 amino acids. Germline V lookup: CDR1 SGHRS, CDR2 YFSETQ. V lost 1 base and J 0 bases, leaving 8 bases between the germline ends. In DNA, the CDR3 is TGCGCCAGCAGCTTGCAGGGCCTCTCTGGGGCCAACGTCCTGACTTTC. Amino acids: CASSLQGLSGANVLTF.

The V and J genes are TRBV7-8 and TRBJ1-6; D uncertain. The CDR3 is made up of 17 amino acids. Trimming pared 1 base from V and 1 base from J, leaving 11 bases between. CDR1 is SGHVS and CDR2 is FQNEAQ in the germline V gene. Written as DNA, the CDR3 is TGTGCCAGCAGCTTAGGACCGGGGAGATCCTATAATTCACCCCTCCACTTT. This gives the protein CASSLGPGRSYNSPLHF.

This chain joins TRBV9 and TRBJ2-7, with TRBD2 as a possible D gene (6 bases). This CDR3 comprises 15 residues. With 2 bases removed from V and 0 bases from J, the gap between germline ends came to 12 bases. CDR1 is SGDLS, CDR2 YYNGEE, per germline. The CDR3 region is CASSVGTSSSYEQYF. The DNA of the CDR3 is TGTGCCAGCAGCGTGGGGACTTCTAGCTCCTACGAGCAGTACTTC.

This chain uses TRBV6-5 with TRBJ2-7; 8 nucleotides align to TRBD1. CDR3 length: 14 residues. V was pared by 6 bases and J by 2 bases, with 6 bases of the junction left unmatched. Germline CDR1 and CDR2: MNHEY and SVGAGI. The CDR3 sequence is CASSGGQETYEQYF. Here the CDR3 DNA reads TGTGCCAGCAGCGGGGGACAGGAGACCTACGAGCAGTACTTC.

The chain joins TRBV7-9 to TRBJ1-5, with a possible D match to TRBD1 (5 bases). From germline, CDR1 is SEHNR and CDR2 FQNEAQ (reference sequence). Trimming cost V 5 bases and J 5 bases, with 19 bases left between them. CDR3 length equals 16 residues. The CDR3 here is CASSPLGWGGDQPQHF. The DNA of the CDR3 is TGTGCCAGCAGCCCCCTAGGTTGGGGGGGAGATCAGCCCCAGCATTTT.